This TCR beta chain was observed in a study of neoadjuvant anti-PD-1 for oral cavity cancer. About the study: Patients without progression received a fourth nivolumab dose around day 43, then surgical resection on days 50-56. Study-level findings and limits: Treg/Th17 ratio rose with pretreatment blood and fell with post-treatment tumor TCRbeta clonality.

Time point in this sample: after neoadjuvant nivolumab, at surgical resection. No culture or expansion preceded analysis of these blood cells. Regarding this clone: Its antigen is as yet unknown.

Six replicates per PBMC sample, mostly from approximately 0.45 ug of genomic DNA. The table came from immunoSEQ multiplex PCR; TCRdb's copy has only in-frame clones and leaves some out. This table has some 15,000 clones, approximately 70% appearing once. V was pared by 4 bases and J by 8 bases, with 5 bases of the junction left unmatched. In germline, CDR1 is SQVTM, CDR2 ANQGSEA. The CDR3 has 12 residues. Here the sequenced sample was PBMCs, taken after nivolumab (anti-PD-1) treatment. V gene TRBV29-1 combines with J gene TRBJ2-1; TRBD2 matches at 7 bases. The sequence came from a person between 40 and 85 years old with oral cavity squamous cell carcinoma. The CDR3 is CSVGYAGDEQFF. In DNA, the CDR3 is TGCAGCGTTGGGTATGCGGGAGATGAGCAGTTCTTC.